One TCR beta chain is described in this entry. The antigen this receptor binds is unknown. The sample holds no much larger clone one base away, and base qualities are not on file. The data derive from a study of radiation and T cells in renal cell carcinoma (dated by TCRdb to 2020 to 2022). In terms of the full investigation: The samples were obtained from a clinical trial, where primary renal cell carcinomas were treated with 15 Gy stereotactic body radiation therapy and then removed by nephrectomy 4 weeks afterward. A total of 50 to 60 samples underwent TCR beta sequencing, made up of some 26 tumors and around 27 peripheral blood samples. In the 40 to 60 samples combined, some 4,000,000 unique CDR3 nucleotide sequences were found, encoding 2,658,974 unique CDR3 amino acid sequences.

TCR beta libraries were generated from genomic DNA with the immunoSEQ kit, following the manufacturer's recommendations. Library preparation used a first multiplex PCR with proprietary primers, then a second PCR adding unique barcodes, with bead cleanups after each round. Each sample batch included a kit-provided positive control reaction and a negative control reaction. The final libraries underwent checking on an Agilent 4200 TapeStation D1000 ScreenTape, volumetric pooling, and quantification by qPCR. Sequencing was performed on an Illumina NextSeq500 using a MidOutput 150-cycle cartridge, with 156 Read1 cycles, 15 Index1 cycles, and the kit custom primers. The pooled library was loaded at 1.0 pM, and around 20% PhiX control was spiked in. Under the source paper's analysis protocol: Vendor-processed data were analyzed in R, and a clonotype was defined as all T cells sharing the same CDR3 nucleotide sequence. For clone abundance analyses, frequencies were normalized to the 10,000 most abundant clones per sample. Public T cell clones, averaging fewer than five per sample, were removed before analysis. An abundance difference of at least 32-fold between compartments was the criterion for calling clonotypes tumor-enriched or baseline blood-enriched. Clonotypes expanded or contracted between blood time points were identified with a beta-binomial differential abundance model. Similarity between tumor and blood repertoires was quantified using the Baroni-Urbani and Buser coefficient, and groups were compared with two-tailed Wilcoxon tests in R. What TCRdb holds here is the immuneACCESS table cut down to in-frame rearrangements. Part of the clones is not present; checked against another copy, under half of the missing clones reflect an unresolved V gene, and the others are unexplained. V, J and clone size reflect that table, while D and trimming were determined from the DNA. The sample table lists some 75,000 clones, more than 75% of them with a count of one. Of the sample, 5.8% falls within the top ten clones.

Reading the label with the study, this specimen's time point is: blood 2 weeks post-SBRT. Per the publication, the treatment or condition label means: 15 Gy SBRT to primary tumor, nephrectomy 4 weeks later. To track tumor-enriched clonotypes, serial peripheral blood was sampled from radiation-treated patients at baseline and at 2 weeks and 4 weeks after SBRT. All patients had renal cell carcinoma with clear cell pathology. Genomic DNA for TCR sequencing was prepared using the QIAamp DNA Blood Mini Kit (Qiagen). Only samples passing all quality control checks were included in the analyses. Overall study results and their limits: Changes in the blood repertoire were not tracked past 4 weeks after treatment. Because the trial had a single-armed design, the trial could not examine how radiation dose or scheduling affected the TCR repertoire. In blood, the top tumor clonotypes increased from baseline to 2 weeks after radiation and then shrank by 4 weeks, which suggests a temporary expansion of tumor-resident clones. Because pretreatment tumor biopsies were not available, the baseline intratumoral presence of clonotypes could not be determined.

The germline V gene yields MDHEN for CDR1 and SYDVKM for CDR2. Trimming accounts for 9 bases at V and 5 bases at J, while the number of junction bases matched to no gene is 11. The CDR3 measures 14 amino acids from cysteine to phenylalanine. The read is trimmed to its CDR3 DNA, 42 bases read in frame from base 1. The TCR comes from a man in his sixties with renal cell carcinoma. Sequenced material: blood, taken from a patient whose treatment included radiotherapy and nephrectomy. The sequence links TRBV28 to TRBJ1-2; 8 bases in between match TRBD1. The CDR3 loop reads CASSLGTGLYGYTF. The DNA sequence is TGTGCCAGTTCATTAGGGACAGGCCTATATGGCTACACCTTC.